This TCR beta chain was recovered during a study of T cells in Graves' hyperthyroidism and ophthalmopathy. Overall study context: Sampling of peripheral blood happened at initial diagnosis, prior to any treatment.

It was RNA transcripts that yielded the amplified TCR beta CDR3 regions. The TCR CDR3 was amplified in a first-round RT-PCR using the HTBI primer set. One entry per CDR3 protein results from TCRdb running MiXCR on the multiplex PCR reads. The sample carries roughly 560,000 distinct CDR3 sequences, approximately 15% recorded once. General study findings and limits: Most clonotypes expanded in thyroid above 0.001 were likewise present in blood.

J was trimmed by 6 bases and V by 10 bases; bases with no gene match: 8. The CDR3 totals 12 residues. This clonotype was detected ten times or more. What it binds is unknown. The sequence came from a woman between 40 and 50 years old with Graves' ophthalmopathy. The sequenced sample was blood. The chain is built from TRBV12-3 or TRBV12-4 and TRBJ2-7; 8 positions agree with TRBD2. This CDR3 reads CATRIGGAEQYF. Written as DNA, the CDR3 is TGTGCCACACGCATCGGGGGGGCCGAGCAGTACTTC.